This T cell receptor beta chain was captured by sequencing in a study of identical twins. Study findings and constraints: Surplus twin overlap in beta out-of-frame sequences was less pronounced. Invariant MAIT and iNKT cells may have partly biased zero-insertion analyses.

A remark on this clonotype: Its antigen is unidentified.

CDR1 and CDR2 from the germline V gene are SGHRS and YFSETQ. Deletions cut 0 bases from V and 1 base from J, with 8 bases between. This CDR3 contains 15 residues. A universal primer site was incorporated via template switching, and the cDNA contained unique molecular identifiers. Each CDR3 protein gets one entry after TCRdb re-called the 5' RACE reads with MiXCR. Of 200,000 or so distinct CDR3 sequences listed, around 8.1% are singletons. These same records also appear under a second study, on yellow fever vaccine responses in identical twins.

The chain couples TRBV5-1 to TRBJ1-5; D not resolved. Sequencing was carried out using memory (CD45RO+) T cells sorted from blood. The TCR comes from a woman aged 18-29 years in good health. This CDR3 is CASSLGAGSNQPQHF. CDR3 nucleotide sequence: TGCGCCAGCAGCTTGGGGGCAGGAAGCAATCAGCCCCAGCATTTT.